Given below is one TCR beta chain in context. The data derive from a study of blood T cell repertoires in COVID-19. Sequenced by immunoSEQ multiplex PCR; TCRdb stores in-frame clones only, minus some. Of about 130,000 clones in the sample, about four fifths were seen once. This CDR3 comprises 10 residues. Trimming removed 11 bases from V and 4 bases from J, with 8 bases in between. Per the germline V gene, CDR1 is WNHNN and CDR2 is SYGVQD (reference sequence). The specimen sequenced was peripheral blood. This clonotype was sampled from a man aged 35 to 55 with active or convalescent COVID-19. This chain uses TRBV10-1 with TRBJ2-5; D remains ambiguous. The CDR3 DNA reads TGCGCCGAGAGAAGAGAGACCCAGTACTTC. Protein sequence: CAERRETQYF.